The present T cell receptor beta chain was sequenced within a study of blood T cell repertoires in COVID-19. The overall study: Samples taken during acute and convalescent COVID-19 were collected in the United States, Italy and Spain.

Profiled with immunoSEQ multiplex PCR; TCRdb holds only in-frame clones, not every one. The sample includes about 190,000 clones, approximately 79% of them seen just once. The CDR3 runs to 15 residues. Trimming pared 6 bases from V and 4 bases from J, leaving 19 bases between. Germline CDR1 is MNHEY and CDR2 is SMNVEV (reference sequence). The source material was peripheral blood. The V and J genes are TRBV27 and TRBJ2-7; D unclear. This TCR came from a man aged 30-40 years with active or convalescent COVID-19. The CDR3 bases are TGTGCCAGCAGACCCATCGGGTACACCGCTTACGAGCAGTACTTC. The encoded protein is CASRPIGYTAYEQYF.